The 9 T cell receptor beta chains listed next were all sequenced from one sample in a study of cytomegalovirus exposure and HLA in healthy donors. The PCR had 60 Vbeta and 13 Jbeta primers. Sequenced by immunoSEQ multiplex PCR; TCRdb stores in-frame clones only, minus some. The profile covers 95,000 to 150,000 clones, with about 80% appearing a single time and about 30% taken by the ten largest. The sequenced material came from PBMCs. The receptors were sampled from a man between 60 and 75 years old in good health and CMV-seropositive.

The rearrangement joins TRBV6-1 to TRBJ1-2, with D unclear. V gave up 0 bases and J gave up 2 bases, with 13 bases separating them. This CDR3 contains 16 residues. In germline, CDR1 is MNHNS, CDR2 SASEGT. This CDR3 is CASSEAPLDGNYGYTF. Here the CDR3 DNA reads TGTGCCAGCAGTGAAGCGCCACTAGACGGAAACTATGGCTACACCTTC.

This chain uses TRBV6-5 with TRBJ1-2; a weak D match, TRBD1 (6 bases). Germline V CDR1 and CDR2: MNHEY, SVGAGI. V shed 2 bases and J shed 6 bases, with 10 bases lying between them. This CDR3 region has 13 residues. The CDR3 loop is CASSYQGSHGYTF. Here the CDR3 DNA reads TGTGCCAGCAGTTACCAGGGGAGCCATGGCTACACCTTC.

Here the CDR3 reads CAWRPGWNTEAFF. The CDR3 bases are TGTGCCTGGAGGCCAGGGTGGAACACTGAAGCTTTCTTT. V usage is TRBV30 and J usage is TRBJ1-1, with TRBD1 as a possible D gene (5 bases). V dropped 3 bases and J dropped 1 base, with 9 bases sitting between them. This CDR3 is built from 13 residues. Germline V gives CDR1 GTSNPN, CDR2 SVGIG (reference sequence).

The V call is TRBV5-1, the J call TRBJ2-7; TRBD1 matches 8 bases. The CDR3 contains 15 residues. V was clipped by 4 bases and J by 7 bases; unmatched bases: 13. Germline CDR1 is SGHRS and CDR2 is YFSETQ. In nucleotides, the CDR3 is TGCGCCAGCAGCAAGACCGGGACAGGATCGGAAGAGCAGTACTTC. This encodes CASSKTGTGSEEQYF.

The gene calls are TRBV5-1 and TRBJ1-4; 7 positions match TRBD1. Unmatched junction bases numbered 7, after V lost 5 bases and J lost 0 bases. Germline assignment: CDR1 SGHRS and CDR2 YFSETQ. The CDR3 has 16 residues. The CDR3: CASRSGTAATNEKLFF. The CDR3 DNA reads TGCGCCAGCAGGTCCGGGACAGCTGCAACTAATGAAAAACTGTTTTTT.

V is TRBV27 and J is TRBJ2-3; 9 bases are a match to TRBD2. Losses at the gene ends were 6 bases for V and 2 bases for J; bases not matched to a gene: 6. This CDR3 contains 15 residues. Germline lookup yields CDR1 MNHEY and CDR2 SMNVEV (reference sequence). CDR3 loop: CASSRRLADTDTQYF. The CDR3 DNA sequence: TGTGCCAGCAGCCGACGACTAGCGGACACAGATACGCAGTATTTT.

V usage is TRBV30 and J usage is TRBJ2-1; possibly TRBD1 for D (6 bases). Trimming cost V 0 bases and J 6 bases, with 9 bases left between them. This CDR3 contains 13 residues. Germline V gene lookup returns CDR1 GTSNPN and CDR2 SVGIG (reference sequence). The CDR3: CAWSVKGGNEQFF. CDR3 coding DNA: TGTGCCTGGAGTGTCAAAGGGGGCAATGAGCAGTTCTTC.

This clone came up a few times. The gene calls are TRBV30 and TRBJ2-3; 12 nucleotides line up with TRBD2. CDR1 is GTSNPN, CDR2 SVGIG, per germline (reference sequence). This CDR3 spans 16 amino acids. V lost 4 bases to trimming and J lost 6 bases; unmatched junction nucleotides: 11. Here the CDR3 DNA reads TGTGCCTGGACCAGAGGGTCTAGCGGGGGGGAGGATACGCAGTATTTT. Translation: CAWTRGSSGGEDTQYF.

The chain joins TRBV30 to TRBJ2-3; perhaps TRBD2 as D (6 bases). V lost 3 bases and J 3 bases, leaving 16 bases between the germline ends. The V gene's germline CDR1 is GTSNPN and CDR2 SVGIG (reference sequence). This CDR3 spans 15 amino acids. CDR3 in amino acids: CAWRSGGKGTDTQYF. Written as DNA, the CDR3 is TGTGCCTGGAGAAGTGGCGGGAAGGGGACAGATACGCAGTATTTT.